These 20 T cell receptor beta chains were sequenced from one sample in a study of T cells in Graves' hyperthyroidism and ophthalmopathy. It was RNA transcripts that yielded the amplified TCR beta CDR3 regions. The study used the HTBI primer set for a first-round RT-PCR of the TCR CDR3. TCRdb reprocessed the multiplex PCR reads with MiXCR, giving one entry per CDR3 protein. The sample holds about 700,000 distinct CDR3 sequences, 14% seen once. Sequenced: blood. Receptors originate from a woman aged 18-30 years with Graves' hyperthyroidism.

This clonotype was observed many times. The rearrangement uses TRBV2 and TRBJ1-1; maybe TRBD1 (6 bases). Trimming took 7 bases from V and 0 from J, leaving 15 bases between them. The CDR3 extends over 15 amino acids. Per the germline V gene, CDR1 is SNHLY and CDR2 is FYNNEI. The CDR3 loop is CASTQGRGMNTEAFF. The CDR3 bases are TGTGCCAGCACTCAGGGGAGGGGGATGAACACTGAAGCTTTCTTT.

The V and J genes are TRBV18 and TRBJ2-3, with TRBD1 matching over 9 bases. This CDR3 has 16 residues. In germline, CDR1 is KGHSH, CDR2 LQKENI. Trimming removed 8 bases from V and 2 bases from J; junction bases left unmatched: 11. For the CDR3, the DNA is TGTGCCAGCCCACGGGACAGGGTCGCGGCCACAGATACGCAGTATTTT. The encoded protein is CASPRDRVAATDTQYF.

There are many counts of this clonotype. The rearrangement links TRBV28 to TRBJ2-7, with D unclear. CDR1 and CDR2 from the germline V gene are MDHEN and SYDVKM. The CDR3 extends over 14 amino acids. V lost 2 bases and J lost 1, with 9 bases in between. This CDR3 is CASSLLWRSYEQYF. In nucleotides, the CDR3 is TGTGCCAGCAGTTTACTTTGGCGTTCCTACGAGCAGTACTTC.

This clonotype was found a few times. V gene TRBV9 combines with J gene TRBJ2-5; D may be TRBD1 or TRBD2 (7 bases each). The V end lost 1 base, the J end lost 0 bases, and 16 bases lay between the germline ends. The CDR3 covers 17 residues. CDR1 and CDR2 from the germline V gene are SGDLS and YYNGEE. The CDR3 protein is CASSVRGREPDQETQYF. CDR3 coding DNA: TGTGCCAGCAGCGTAAGGGGGCGGGAGCCCGACCAAGAGACCCAGTACTTC. The variable domain in full, with the rest retrieved from reference TRBV9 and TRBJ2-5, is DSGVTQTPKHLITATGQRVTLRCSPRSGDLSVYWYQQSLDQGLQFLIQYYNGEERAKGNILERFSAQQFPDLHSELNLSSLELGDSALYFCASSVRGREPDQETQYFGPGTRLLVL.

The sample holds a few counts of this clonotype. This sequence joins TRBV7-3 and TRBJ1-2; no definite D call. The V end lost 6 bases, the J end lost 5 bases, and 16 bases lay between the germline ends. This CDR3 spans 14 amino acids. Germline V gene sequence: CDR1 SGHTA, CDR2 FQGTGA. CDR3 sequence reads: CASRPGGSEYGYTF. The CDR3 nucleotides are TGTGCCAGCAGACCCGGAGGGTCGGAATATGGCTACACCTTC.

This clonotype was found many times. This CDR3 reads CSAETGATDTQYF. In nucleotides, the CDR3 is TGCAGTGCTGAGACAGGGGCCACAGATACGCAGTATTTT. V and J are TRBV20-1 and TRBJ2-3; TRBD1 aligns across 8 bases. After removal of 5 bases from V and 2 bases from J, the junction contained 3 bases not matched to a gene. Germline loops: CDR1 DFQATT, CDR2 SNEGSKA (reference sequence). The CDR3 is 13 residues long.

In this sample, this clonotype turned up many times. The chain has TRBV7-9 and TRBJ2-7, with TRBD1 matching over 8 bases. The length of the CDR3 is 15 residues. The junction had 5 bases not matched to a gene; V was cut back by 3 bases and J by 1 base. Germline CDR1 SEHNR, CDR2 FQNEAQ (reference sequence). The CDR3 nucleotides are TGTGCCAGCAGCTTCTCCGGGACAGGTTCCTACGAGCAGTACTTC. Its translation: CASSFSGTGSYEQYF.

This clonotype was observed many times. The rearrangement links TRBV6-2 or TRBV6-3 to TRBJ2-2; D call uncertain. This CDR3 has 17 residues. The V gene lost 0 bases and the J gene lost 4 bases, with 15 bases spanning the gap. The germline V gene encodes CDR1 MNHEY and CDR2 SVGEGT. This CDR3 reads CASSYSHPSESTGELFF. The CDR3 coding sequence is TGTGCCAGCAGTTACTCCCACCCCAGCGAGAGCACCGGGGAGCTGTTTTTT.

CDR3 DNA sequence: TGTGCCAGCAGCCTGACCCCGGGGGTCCTGAAGGCGGAAAAGTTCTTC. Its translation: CASSLTPGVLKAEKFF. The V call is TRBV13, the J call TRBJ2-1, with D maybe TRBD2 (6 bases). The germline gives CDR1 PRHDT, CDR2 FYEKMQ (reference sequence). This CDR3 is built from 16 residues. V dropped 5 bases and J dropped 14 bases, with 28 bases sitting between them.

This clonotype occurred many times. This chain uses TRBV18 with TRBJ1-4, with no clear D. V was clipped by 3 bases and J by 6 bases, with 8 bases between them. Germline V gene sequence: CDR1 KGHSH, CDR2 LQKENI. The CDR3 is 13 residues long. The CDR3 DNA reads TGTGCCAGCTCACCTCAACCAGATGAAAAACTGTTTTTT. This codes for CASSPQPDEKLFF.

This clonotype has a count of ten or more. This rearrangement joins TRBV13 to TRBJ2-7, with D tentatively TRBD1 (6 bases). Germline V gives CDR1 PRHDT, CDR2 FYEKMQ (reference sequence). The CDR3 has 18 residues. Trimming took off 4 bases at V and 0 bases at J, with 22 bases between the two ends. This chain's CDR3 is CASSSNDHLDSYSYEQYF. CDR3 bases: TGTGCCAGCAGCTCAAATGATCATCTGGACAGCTACTCCTACGAGCAGTACTTC. Together with reference TRBV13 and TRBJ2-7, the CDR3 gives the full variable domain: AAGVIQSPRHLIKEKRETATLKCYPIPRHDTVYWYQQGPGQDPQFLISFYEKMQSDKGSIPDRFSAQQFSDYHSELNMSSLELGDSALYFCASSSNDHLDSYSYEQYFGPGTRLTVT.

V is TRBV20-1 and J is TRBJ2-3; 9 nucleotides agree with TRBD2. V was clipped by 6 bases and J by 0 bases; unmatched bases: 13. Germline assignment: CDR1 DFQATT and CDR2 SNEGSKA (reference sequence). The CDR3 spans 17 residues. CDR3 amino acids: CSARPLAGTASTDTQYF. In nucleotides, the CDR3 is TGCAGTGCCCGGCCGCTAGCGGGAACGGCTAGCACAGATACGCAGTATTTT.

This clonotype was counted ten times or more. This sequence joins TRBV7-9 and TRBJ1-1; unclear D gene. Per germline, CDR1 SEHNR and CDR2 FQNEAQ (reference sequence). The CDR3 covers 14 residues. V shed 5 bases and J shed 1 base, with 11 bases lying between them. The CDR3 nucleotides read TGTGCCAGCAGCATCTGGGATGAGAACACTGAAGCTTTCTTT. Its translation is CASSIWDENTEAFF.

This clonotype was recorded at least ten times. The gene calls are TRBV5-1 and TRBJ2-7; the match to TRBD2 covers 7 bases. Trimming removed 5 bases from V and 4 bases from J; junction bases left unmatched: 9. The CDR3 consists of 14 residues. Germline loops: CDR1 SGHRS, CDR2 YFSETQ. CDR3 in amino acids: CASRPGLTVYEQYF. The CDR3 DNA sequence: TGCGCCAGCAGGCCGGGACTAACAGTATACGAGCAGTACTTC. Complete variable domain (other parts from reference TRBV5-1 and TRBJ2-7): KAGVTQTPRYLIKTRGQQVTLSCSPISGHRSVSWYQQTPGQGLQFLFEYFSETQRNKGNFPGRFSGRQFSNSRSEMNVSTLELGDSALYLCASRPGLTVYEQYFGPGTRLTVT.

The sample holds many counts of this clonotype. The CDR3 coding sequence is TGTGCCAGCAGCAGGGACCTTGTCAGTGAGCAGTACTTC. Residues: CASSRDLVSEQYF. The V gene is TRBV11-3, the J gene TRBJ2-7, with D perhaps TRBD1 or TRBD2 (5 bases each). The CDR3 runs to 13 residues. The germline V and J ends were trimmed by 5 bases and 7 bases, with 15 bases remaining between them. Germline CDR1 reads SGHNT; CDR2 reads YENEEA.

This clonotype was detected many times. The chain combines TRBV20-1 with TRBJ2-7; D gene uncertain. Trimming pared 0 bases from V and 2 bases from J, leaving 14 bases between. Germline V CDR1 and CDR2: DFQATT, SNEGSKA (reference sequence). The CDR3 loop spans 15 amino acids. The DNA for the CDR3 is TGCAGTGCTAGAGAATGGCGAAAGGCCGCCTACGAGCAGTACTTC. Its protein is CSAREWRKAAYEQYF.

The J gene is TRBJ2-7, the V gene TRBV6-1, with D possibly TRBD2 on 5 matching bases. The CDR3 has 14 residues. CDR1 MNHNS and CDR2 SASEGT come from the germline V gene. Trimming removed 5 bases from V and 6 bases from J, with 17 bases in between. The CDR3 region has the DNA TGTGCCAGCAGTCCTCGGGATCCCTTCCGCGAGCAGTACTTC. It codes for CASSPRDPFREQYF.

CDR3 coding DNA: TGTGCCAGCAGCTTGAATGCACTAGGGTCCTACGAGCAGTACTTC. Translated: CASSLNALGSYEQYF. The genes are TRBV7-9 and TRBJ2-7; tentatively, D is TRBD2 (5 bases). Trimming removed 3 bases from V and 1 base from J, with 13 bases in between. The CDR3 sequence is 15 residues long. Germline-derived CDR1 and CDR2 are SEHNR and FQNEAQ (reference sequence).

The chain has TRBV6-1 and TRBJ2-3; 11 bases line up with TRBD2. The J segment lost 2 bases and the V segment lost 5 bases, leaving 9 bases of the junction unmatched. The CDR3 is 17 residues long. From germline, CDR1 is MNHNS and CDR2 SASEGT. The CDR3, as DNA: TGTGCCAGCAGTACGCGACTAGCGGGATACCCCACAGATACGCAGTATTTT. The encoded protein is CASSTRLAGYPTDTQYF.

The chain recombines TRBV9 with TRBJ2-5; D not resolved. In germline, CDR1 is SGDLS, CDR2 YYNGEE. The CDR3 covers 13 residues. Trimming shortened V by 3 bases and J by 2 bases, and 8 bases separated the two germline ends. CDR3 coding DNA: TGTGCCAGCAGCGGGGCAGATCAAGAGACCCAGTACTTC. It is translated as CASSGADQETQYF. Looking up the rest from reference TRBV9 and TRBJ2-5 gives the full variable domain: DSGVTQTPKHLITATGQRVTLRCSPRSGDLSVYWYQQSLDQGLQFLIQYYNGEERAKGNILERFSAQQFPDLHSELNLSSLELGDSALYFCASSGADQETQYFGPGTRLLVL.